These 22 T cell receptor beta chains came from one sample sequenced in a study of beta chain features in type 1 diabetes. Study-wide points: Among patients with Type 1 diabetes, TCRB CDR3s were moderately but significantly shorter in every one of the four CD4+ subsets.

No antigen has been identified for these receptors. Expressed TCRB transcripts were sequenced after all isolated RNA was converted to cDNA. Sequencing used immunoSEQ multiplex PCR; TCRdb keeps in-frame clones, though not all of them. The sample records around 70,000 clones, around 49% being singletons. The sample consisted of central memory CD4+ T cells from blood. The receptors derive from a man aged 25 to 45 with type 1 diabetes.

Only a few counts were recorded for this clone. The chain couples TRBV30 to TRBJ2-3, with D possibly being TRBD1 (5 bases). V shed 5 bases and J shed 10 bases, with 16 bases lying between them. The CDR3 consists of 12 residues. The V gene's germline CDR1 is GTSNPN and CDR2 SVGIG (reference sequence). This CDR3 reads CAWALQEGSQYF. CDR3 nucleotide sequence: TGTGCCTGGGCCCTACAGGAAGGTTCGCAGTATTTT.

The chain has TRBV2 and TRBJ2-3; TRBD1 agrees at 7 bases. The CDR3 loop spans 15 amino acids. Trimming cost V 2 bases and J 14 bases; bases outside gene matches: 16. The germline V gene encodes CDR1 SNHLY and CDR2 FYNNEI. For the CDR3, the DNA is TGTGCCAGCAGTGAACAGCCCGCCGGACAGGCGGTGGTGTATTTT. Its protein is CASSEQPAGQAVVYF.

V is TRBV6-1 and J is TRBJ1-2, with a possible D match to TRBD1 (5 bases). Germline V gene lookup returns CDR1 MNHNS and CDR2 SASEGT. The CDR3 extends over 12 amino acids. V lost 8 bases to trimming and J lost 4 bases, with 11 bases between them. The CDR3 protein is CASSTALYGYTF. The CDR3 DNA reads TGTGCCAGCTCGACAGCGCTCTATGGCTACACCTTC.

This chain uses TRBV9 with TRBJ2-7; TRBD1 might be the D (5 bases). V was cut by 0 bases and J by 1 base, with 8 bases left in between. This CDR3 comprises 14 residues. Per germline, CDR1 SGDLS and CDR2 YYNGEE. CDR3 DNA: TGTGCCAGCAGCGTAGCAGCAGGGTCCTACGAGCAGTACTTC. This translates into CASSVAAGSYEQYF.

V is TRBV19 and J is TRBJ1-2, with D possibly TRBD1 on 5 matching bases. The CDR3 is 16 residues long. In germline, CDR1 is LNHDA, CDR2 SQIVND (reference sequence). V dropped 9 bases and J dropped 3 bases, with 23 bases sitting between them. The CDR3 region is CASHPRGRGRYYGYTF. CDR3 bases: TGTGCCAGCCACCCCCGAGGGAGGGGACGGTACTATGGCTACACCTTC.

CDR3 amino acids: CASSLGQYKNIQYF. CDR3 coding DNA: TGTGCCAGCAGCCTGGGACAGTACAAAAACATTCAGTACTTC. This rearrangement joins TRBV13 to TRBJ2-4, with TRBD1 identical over 7 bases. Unmatched junction bases numbered 4, after V lost 5 bases and J lost 3 bases. The V gene's germline CDR1 is PRHDT and CDR2 FYEKMQ (reference sequence). The CDR3 totals 14 residues.

V gene TRBV29-1 combines with J gene TRBJ2-3; 12 positions match TRBD1. The ends lost 3 bases at V and 4 bases at J; junction bases unmatched: 5. The CDR3 consists of 15 residues. CDR1 and CDR2 from the germline V gene are SQVTM and ANQGSEA. DNA of the CDR3: TGCAGCGTTGAGGGGGGACAGGGGGCGGCAGATACGCAGTATTTT. As protein: CSVEGGQGAADTQYF.

The chain employs TRBV9 and TRBJ2-5, with a weak D call TRBD1 (6 bases). Germline values: CDR1 SGDLS, CDR2 YYNGEE. The CDR3 sequence is 16 residues long. Trimming took 0 bases from V and 2 from J, leaving 14 bases between them. The CDR3 loop is CASSVGSQGRQETQYF. The CDR3 DNA is TGTGCCAGCAGCGTAGGGTCCCAGGGGAGACAAGAGACCCAGTACTTC.

This clone was recorded only once. This chain uses TRBV9 with TRBJ2-2, with D possibly TRBD1 on 6 matching bases. The CDR3 runs to 15 residues. The V gene lost 5 bases and the J gene lost 0 bases, with 11 bases spanning the gap. Germline assignment: CDR1 SGDLS and CDR2 YYNGEE. DNA for the CDR3: TGTGCCAGCAGTGACGCAGGGGCGAACACCGGGGAGCTGTTTTTT. Its protein is CASSDAGANTGELFF.

The chain is built from TRBV10-3 and TRBJ2-3; 14 bases are a match to TRBD2. The germline CDR1 and CDR2 sequences are ENHRY and SYGVKD. Germline trimming cut 4 bases from V and 0 bases from J; bases unmatched to any gene: 6. The CDR3 has 18 amino acids. The DNA for the CDR3 is TGTGCCATCAGTGGACTAGCGGGAGGGCCCTCTAGCACAGATACGCAGTATTTT. Translation gives CAISGLAGGPSSTDTQYF.

The V and J genes are TRBV6-1 and TRBJ1-6; D unclear. V was shortened by 8 bases and J by 4 bases, with 15 bases between the two germline ends. Germline V gene lookup returns CDR1 MNHNS and CDR2 SASEGT. The CDR3 totals 15 residues. The CDR3 DNA sequence: TGTGCCAGCGAGAGCGGGTCGACATATAATTCACCCCTCCACTTT. Encoded protein: CASESGSTYNSPLHF.

CDR3 DNA: TGTGCCAGCAGCCGCCAGGGGGCGCGGAATGAAGCTTTCTTT. Amino acids: CASSRQGARNEAFF. The chain joins TRBV7-2 to TRBJ1-1; 8 positions agree with TRBD1. The CDR3 loop spans 14 amino acids. V lost 5 bases and J lost 7; bases outside the gene matches: 9. Germline loops: CDR1 SGHTA, CDR2 FQGNSA.

The CDR3: CASSINRFSSGANVLTF. In DNA form, the CDR3 reads TGTGCCAGTAGTATTAACAGGTTTAGCTCTGGGGCCAACGTCCTGACTTTC. The chain joins TRBV19 to TRBJ2-6, with D tentatively TRBD1 (5 bases). The V gene lost 3 bases and the J gene lost 0 bases, with 12 bases spanning the gap. In germline, CDR1 is LNHDA, CDR2 SQIVND (reference sequence). This CDR3 is built from 17 residues.

The table lists this clone with a few counts. The rearrangement joins TRBV18 to TRBJ1-2, with D possibly TRBD1 on 6 matching bases. CDR1 KGHSH and CDR2 LQKENI come from the germline V gene. V was trimmed by 3 bases and J by 0 bases, leaving 11 bases between them. The CDR3 totals 15 residues. The CDR3, as DNA: TGTGCCAGCTCACCTCGGACAGTGACTAACTATGGCTACACCTTC. The encoded protein is CASSPRTVTNYGYTF.

The rearrangement links TRBV11-2 to TRBJ1-2, with D tentatively TRBD1 (5 bases). This CDR3 contains 14 residues. The germline V and J ends were trimmed by 7 bases and 8 bases, with 20 bases remaining between them. CDR1 is SGHAT and CDR2 is FQNNGV in the germline V gene. Written as DNA, the CDR3 is TGTGCCAGCACCTGGTCCGGGGGAGGAGGCGGCTACACCTTC. This gives the protein CASTWSGGGGGYTF. The entire variable domain, with the rest obtained from reference TRBV11-2 and TRBJ1-2, is as follows: EAGVAQSPRYKIIEKRQSVAFWCNPISGHATLYWYQQILGQGPKLLIQFQNNGVVDDSQLPKDRFSAERLKGVDSTLKIQPAKLEDSAVYLCASTWSGGGGGYTFGSGTRLTVV.

The rearrangement uses TRBV5-6 and TRBJ2-3; 8 nucleotides line up with TRBD2. The CDR3 runs 17 residues. V gave up 4 bases and J gave up 0 bases; unmatched junction bases: 10. Per germline, CDR1 SGHDT and CDR2 YYEEEE. Written as DNA, the CDR3 is TGTGCCAGCAGCCGCCTCCTAACGGGGGGGAGCACAGATACGCAGTATTTT. This encodes CASSRLLTGGSTDTQYF.

This clone was seen a handful of times. The rearrangement uses TRBV10-3 and TRBJ2-7; TRBD2 is a possible D gene (5 bases). This CDR3 contains 15 residues. Germline CDR1 and CDR2: ENHRY and SYGVKD. The V and J ends lost 4 bases and 4 bases respectively, with 17 bases between them. This CDR3 is CAISGEGISEYEQYF. CDR3 coding DNA: TGTGCCATCAGTGGCGAGGGTATCTCGGAATACGAGCAGTACTTC.

V usage is TRBV6-5 and J usage is TRBJ1-5, with unresolved D. The CDR3 is made up of 14 amino acids. Trimming shortened V by 2 bases and J by 3 bases, and 8 bases separated the two germline ends. Looked up from germline, CDR1 is MNHEY and CDR2 is SVGAGI. CDR3: CASSYREDNQPQHF. CDR3 bases: TGTGCCAGCAGTTACAGGGAGGACAATCAGCCCCAGCATTTT.

There are a few counts of this clone. The chain combines TRBV4-2 with TRBJ2-2; D perhaps matches TRBD2 (6 bases). Deletions cut 4 bases from V and 3 bases from J, with 15 bases between. The CDR3 contains 16 residues. CDR1 and CDR2 from the germline V gene are LGHNA and YNFKEQ. As DNA, the CDR3 is TGTGCCAGCAGCCGTCATGCGGGGACCGACACCGGGGAGCTGTTTTTT. Residues: CASSRHAGTDTGELFF.

The chain joins TRBV2 to TRBJ1-1, with D possibly TRBD1 on 5 matching bases. The CDR3 loop spans 13 amino acids. CDR1 and CDR2 (germline): SNHLY, FYNNEI. V was cut by 6 bases and J by 0 bases, with 8 bases left in between. The DNA of the CDR3 is TGTGCCAGCAGAGGACAAATGAACACTGAAGCTTTCTTT. The encoded protein is CASRGQMNTEAFF. Supplemented by reference TRBV2 and TRBJ1-1, the full variable domain reads EPEVTQTPSHQVTQMGQEVILRCVPISNHLYFYWYRQILGQKVEFLVSFYNNEISEKSEIFDDQFSVERPDGSNFTLKIRSTKLEDSAMYFCASRGQMNTEAFFGQGTRLTVV.

The chain carries TRBV7-8 and TRBJ1-1, with 7 bases matching TRBD1. The CDR3 loop spans 15 amino acids. V dropped 1 base and J dropped 5; count of bases not matched to a gene: 7. CDR1 is SGHVS, CDR2 FQNEAQ, per germline. Here the CDR3 DNA reads TGTGCCAGCAGCTTAGGTTATTCAGGGGGTACTGAAGCTTTCTTT. The encoded protein is CASSLGYSGGTEAFF.

The J gene is TRBJ1-2, the V gene TRBV23-1; the match to TRBD1 covers 8 bases. TRBV23-1 carries the ORF label, with uncertain function. J lost 8 bases, V lost 0 bases, and 5 bases had no gene match. The CDR3 spans 14 residues. The CDR3: CASSQSVRGRGYTF. CDR3 DNA: TGCGCCAGCAGTCAATCTGTCAGGGGGCGAGGCTACACCTTC.